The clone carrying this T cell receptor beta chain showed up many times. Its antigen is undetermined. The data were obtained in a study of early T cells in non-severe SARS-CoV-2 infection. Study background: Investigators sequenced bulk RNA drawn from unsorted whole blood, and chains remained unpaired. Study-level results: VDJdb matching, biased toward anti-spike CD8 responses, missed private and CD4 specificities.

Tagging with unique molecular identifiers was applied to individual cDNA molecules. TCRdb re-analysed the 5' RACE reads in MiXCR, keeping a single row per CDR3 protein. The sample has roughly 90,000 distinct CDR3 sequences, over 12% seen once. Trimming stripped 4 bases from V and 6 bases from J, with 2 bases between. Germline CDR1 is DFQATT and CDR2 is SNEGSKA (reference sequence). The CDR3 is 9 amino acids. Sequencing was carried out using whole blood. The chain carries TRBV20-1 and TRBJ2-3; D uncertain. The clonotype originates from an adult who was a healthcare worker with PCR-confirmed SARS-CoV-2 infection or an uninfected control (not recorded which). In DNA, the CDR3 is TGCAGTGCTACGGATACGCAGTATTTT. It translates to CSATDTQYF.